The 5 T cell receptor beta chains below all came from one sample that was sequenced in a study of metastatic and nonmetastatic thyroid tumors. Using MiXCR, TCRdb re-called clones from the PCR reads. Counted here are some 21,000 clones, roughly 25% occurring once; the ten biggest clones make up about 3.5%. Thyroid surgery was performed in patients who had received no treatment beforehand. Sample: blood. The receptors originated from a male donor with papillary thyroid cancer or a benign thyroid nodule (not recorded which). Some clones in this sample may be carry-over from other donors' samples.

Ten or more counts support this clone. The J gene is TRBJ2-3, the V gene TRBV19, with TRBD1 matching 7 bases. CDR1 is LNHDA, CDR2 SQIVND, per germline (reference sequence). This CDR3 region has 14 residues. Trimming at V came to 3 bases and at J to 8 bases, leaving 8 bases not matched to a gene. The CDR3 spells CASSIGTATSTQYF. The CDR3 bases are TGTGCCAGTAGTATTGGGACAGCTACGTCTACGCAGTATTTT.

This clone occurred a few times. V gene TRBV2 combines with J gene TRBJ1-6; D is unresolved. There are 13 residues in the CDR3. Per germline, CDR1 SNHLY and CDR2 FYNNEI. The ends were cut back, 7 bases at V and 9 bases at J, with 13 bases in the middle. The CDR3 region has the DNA TGTGCCAGCACCAACAACCTTGCTTCACCCCTCCACTTT. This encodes CASTNNLASPLHF.

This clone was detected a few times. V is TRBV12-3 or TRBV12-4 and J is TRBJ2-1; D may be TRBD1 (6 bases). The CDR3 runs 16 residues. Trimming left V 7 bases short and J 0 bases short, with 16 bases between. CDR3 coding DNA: TGTGCCAGCACCCAATGGACAGAGAGCTCCTACAATGAGCAGTTCTTC. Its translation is CASTQWTESSYNEQFF.

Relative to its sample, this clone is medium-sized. This chain's CDR3 is CSARGTSGTEETQYF. The DNA of the CDR3 is TGCAGTGCTAGGGGGACTAGCGGGACGGAAGAGACCCAGTACTTC. The rearrangement links TRBV20-1 to TRBJ2-5; 13 bases are a match to TRBD2. Germline-derived CDR1 and CDR2 are DFQATT and SNEGSKA (reference sequence). V was clipped by 3 bases and J by 3 bases; unmatched bases: 4. CDR3 length equals 15 residues.

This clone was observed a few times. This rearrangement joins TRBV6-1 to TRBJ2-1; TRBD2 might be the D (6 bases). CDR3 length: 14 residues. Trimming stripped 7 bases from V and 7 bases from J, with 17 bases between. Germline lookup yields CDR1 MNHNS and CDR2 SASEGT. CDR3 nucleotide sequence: TGTGCCAGCAAAATGACTAGTAACTGGAATGAGCAGTTCTTC. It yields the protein CASKMTSNWNEQFF.